A single sample gave rise to the 23 T cell receptor beta chains below, sequenced in a study of blood T cell repertoires in COVID-19. The method was immunoSEQ multiplex PCR; TCRdb's version includes in-frame clones alone and lacks a portion of them. The profile covers 250,000 or so clones, with around nine tenths appearing a single time and about 8.7% taken by the ten largest. The sample comprised peripheral blood. These receptor sequences come from a man aged 40-50 years with active or convalescent COVID-19.

The rearrangement links TRBV5-1 to TRBJ2-3, with TRBD2 matching over 10 bases. The CDR3 totals 16 residues. The germline CDR1 and CDR2 sequences are SGHRS and YFSETQ. V shed 3 bases and J 0 bases; nucleotides not matched to a gene: 4. Written as DNA, the CDR3 is TGCGCCAGCAGCTCATCTAGCGGGGGTAGCACAGATACGCAGTATTTT. Translated: CASSSSSGGSTDTQYF.

This rearrangement joins TRBV24-1 to TRBJ2-1; D possibly corresponds to TRBD1 (6 bases). The V end was cut by 10 bases, the J end by 7 bases, with 22 bases between. CDR1 and CDR2 (germline): KGHDR, SFDVKD. The CDR3 spans 15 residues. CDR3 sequence (DNA): TGTGCCACTTCACATACAGGGACGGCGAGGAATGAGCAGTTCTTC. This translates into CATSHTGTARNEQFF.

Of note for this clone: An end of the junction differs from the germline gene, which may be a read error. The chain has TRBV23-1 and TRBJ2-7; D is perhaps TRBD2 (5 bases). TRBV23-1 is given ORF status, its function remaining uncertain. This CDR3 comprises 10 residues. The CDR3 protein is CASKTGPGFF. The CDR3 nucleotides are TGCGCCAGCAAAACGGGCCCGGGATTCTTC.

The chain combines TRBV13 with TRBJ1-1, with D possibly matching TRBD1 (5 bases). Trimming stripped 5 bases from V and 1 base from J, with 20 bases between. The germline V gene has CDR1 PRHDT and CDR2 FYEKMQ (reference sequence). CDR3 length: 17 residues. This CDR3 is CASSPLVVPTANTEAFF. The CDR3 DNA is TGTGCCAGCAGCCCACTGGTGGTTCCGACAGCGAACACTGAAGCTTTCTTT.

This clone was recorded only once. The chain recombines TRBV19 with TRBJ1-3; D is unresolved. The ends were cut back, 5 bases at V and 0 bases at J, with 11 bases in the middle. The CDR3 contains 15 residues. The germline CDR1 and CDR2 sequences are LNHDA and SQIVND (reference sequence). CDR3 loop: CASSPWAVSGNTIYF. CDR3 bases: TGTGCCAGTAGTCCCTGGGCAGTCTCTGGAAACACCATATATTTT.

The chain employs TRBV7-8 and TRBJ1-2; 8 nucleotides match TRBD1. Germline CDR1 and CDR2: SGHVS and FQNEAQ. The CDR3 loop spans 18 amino acids. Unmatched junction bases numbered 15, after V lost 4 bases and J lost 2 bases. The CDR3 nucleotides read TGTGCCAGCAGCTCCGCCCCCACCGGGACAGGCGAGAACTATGGCTACACCTTC. It is translated as CASSSAPTGTGENYGYTF.

The rearrangement joins TRBV27 to TRBJ1-5; 7 bases align to TRBD1. The J segment lost 2 bases and the V segment lost 5 bases, leaving 9 bases of the junction unmatched. The CDR3 contains 16 residues. Germline V lookup: CDR1 MNHEY, CDR2 SMNVEV (reference sequence). As DNA, the CDR3 is TGTGCCAGCAGTCCTACAGGGGCGAAGGGCAATCAGCCCCAGCATTTT. Its translation is CASSPTGAKGNQPQHF.

The rearrangement links TRBV7-3 to TRBJ2-2; perhaps TRBD1 as D (7 bases). The germline V gene encodes CDR1 SGHTA and CDR2 FQGTGA. V was shortened by 4 bases and J by 5 bases, with 20 bases between the two germline ends. The CDR3 contains 17 residues. The CDR3 spells CASSSPGGQSKTGELFF. CDR3 coding DNA: TGTGCCAGCAGCTCCCCCGGGGGACAGTCTAAGACCGGGGAGCTGTTTTTT. Looking up the rest from reference TRBV7-3 and TRBJ2-2 gives the full variable domain: GAGVSQTPSNKVTEKGKYVELRCDPISGHTALYWYRQSLGQGPEFLIYFQGTGAADDSGLPNDRFFAVRPEGSVSTLKIQRTERGDSAVYLCASSSPGGQSKTGELFFGEGSRLTVL.

The chain has TRBV18 and TRBJ2-1; TRBD2 aligns across 14 bases. The germline V gene has CDR1 KGHSH and CDR2 LQKENI. The V segment lost 6 bases and the J segment 5 bases; nucleotides outside the gene matches: 3. The CDR3 consists of 15 residues. The CDR3 bases are TGTGCCAGCTCGACGACTAGCGGGAGGGACAATGAGCAGTTCTTC. Amino acid sequence: CASSTTSGRDNEQFF.

The J gene is TRBJ1-1, the V gene TRBV29-1; no clear D. Trimming cost V 7 bases and J 1 base, with 10 bases left between them. The CDR3 contains 12 residues. Germline lookup yields CDR1 SQVTM and CDR2 ANQGSEA. Here the CDR3 DNA reads TGCAGCGCCCGGTCGGGGAACACTGAAGCTTTCTTT. Translating gives CSARSGNTEAFF. Full variable domain (missing parts from reference TRBV29-1 and TRBJ1-1): SAVISQKPSRDICQRGTSLTIQCQVDSQVTMMFWYRQQPGQSLTLIATANQGSEATYESGFVIDKFPISRPNLTFSTLTVSNMSPEDSSIYLCSARSGNTEAFFGQGTRLTVV.

The chain joins TRBV5-6 to TRBJ1-1; no clear D gene. From germline, CDR1 is SGHDT and CDR2 YYEEEE. The CDR3 contains 13 residues. V was trimmed by 0 bases and J by 5 bases, leaving 8 bases between them. In DNA form, the CDR3 reads TGTGCCAGCAGCTTGGGCGGGAGGACTGAAGCTTTCTTT. As protein: CASSLGGRTEAFF.

The chain carries TRBV11-3 and TRBJ1-1; 8 positions match TRBD1. The CDR3 has 15 amino acids. V dropped 0 bases and J dropped 7; count of bases not matched to a gene: 7. Germline loops: CDR1 SGHNT, CDR2 YENEEA. The DNA of the CDR3 is TGTGCCAGCAGCTTAGACCAGGGGGCGCGGGGTGAAGCTTTCTTT. Amino acid sequence: CASSLDQGARGEAFF.

This chain uses TRBV12-3 or TRBV12-4 with TRBJ2-7, with unresolved D. This CDR3 has 12 amino acids. The ends were cut back, 4 bases at V and 4 bases at J, with 8 bases in the middle. CDR3 amino acids: CASSSNSYEQYF. The DNA for the CDR3 is TGTGCCAGCAGTTCAAACAGTTACGAGCAGTACTTC.

V and J are TRBV10-3 and TRBJ2-1; perhaps TRBD2 as D (7 bases). The V gene lost 5 bases and the J gene lost 4 bases, with 15 bases spanning the gap. Germline V lookup: CDR1 ENHRY, CDR2 SYGVKD. The CDR3 extends over 15 amino acids. CDR3 DNA sequence: TGTGCCATCAGTAAGCCGGGGGGCCGTTACAATGAGCAGTTCTTC. It is translated as CAISKPGGRYNEQFF.

The CDR3, as DNA: TGTGCCAGCAGTGACGGTAGCCTGTATGGCTACACCTTC. Residues: CASSDGSLYGYTF. The chain employs TRBV6-4 and TRBJ1-2; D unclear. The CDR3 spans 13 residues. V was cut by 2 bases and J by 5 bases, with 9 bases left in between. Germline CDR1 reads MRHNA; CDR2 reads SNTAGT.

DNA for the CDR3: TGTGCCACCAGACTAGCGCTCTCCTACAATGAGCAGTTCTTC. It translates to CATRLALSYNEQFF. This chain uses TRBV15 with TRBJ2-1; TRBD2 aligns across 7 bases. From germline, CDR1 is LNHNV and CDR2 YYDKDF (reference sequence). The CDR3 is 14 residues long. V lost 6 bases, J lost 0 bases, and 2 bases stayed unmatched.

The chain has TRBV13 and TRBJ1-6; D remains ambiguous. The CDR3 contains 14 residues. Germline V gives CDR1 PRHDT, CDR2 FYEKMQ (reference sequence). Trimming stripped 2 bases from V and 13 bases from J, with 15 bases between. CDR3 region: CASSLRAPAGPLHF. CDR3 coding DNA: TGTGCCAGCAGCTTACGGGCCCCAGCGGGGCCCCTCCACTTT.

The chain joins TRBV28 to TRBJ1-1; perhaps TRBD1 as D (5 bases). Trimming took 5 bases from V and 10 from J, leaving 20 bases between them. The CDR3 length is 14 residues. Germline CDR1 and CDR2: MDHEN and SYDVKM. The CDR3 here is CASSGEGREGRAFF. The CDR3 coding sequence is TGTGCCAGCAGTGGGGAGGGACGGGAAGGTCGAGCTTTCTTT. The variable domain in full, completed from reference TRBV28 and TRBJ1-1, reads DVKVTQSSRYLVKRTGEKVFLECVQDMDHENMFWYRQDPGLGLRLIYFSYDVKMKEKGDIPEGYSVSREKKERFSLILESASTNQTSMYLCASSGEGREGRAFFGQGTRLTVV.

The chain carries TRBV9 and TRBJ2-2; TRBD2 aligns across 12 bases. V trimming: 2 bases; J trimming: 5 bases; junction bases outside the gene matches: 4. The CDR3 runs to 16 residues. Germline V gene sequence: CDR1 SGDLS, CDR2 YYNGEE. The CDR3 DNA reads as TGTGCCAGCAGCGTTCTAGCGGGAGGGCTGACCGGGGAGCTGTTTTTT. This gives the protein CASSVLAGGLTGELFF.

As to this clone: One junction end disagrees with the germline gene, perhaps due to a read error. The genes are TRBV18 and TRBJ1-2; D is unclear. CDR1 is KGHSH, CDR2 LQKENI, per germline. There are 10 residues in the CDR3. The CDR3 protein is CASSPPAVFF. For the CDR3, the DNA is TGTGCCAGCTCACCACCAGCCGTCTTCTTC.

V usage is TRBV7-9 and J usage is TRBJ1-3; 7 bases match TRBD1. After removal of 1 base from V and 1 base from J, the junction contained 1 base not matched to a gene. The CDR3 is 15 residues long. Germline CDR1 is SEHNR and CDR2 is FQNEAQ (reference sequence). Here the CDR3 DNA reads TGTGCCAGCAGCTTAGTGACAGGGTCTGGAAACACCATATATTTT. Protein sequence: CASSLVTGSGNTIYF. Full variable domain (outside the CDR3, taken from reference TRBV7-9 and TRBJ1-3): DTGVSQNPRHKITKRGQNVTFRCDPISEHNRLYWYRQTLGQGPEFLTYFQNEAQLEKSRLLSDRFSAERPKGSFSTLEIQRTEQGDSAMYLCASSLVTGSGNTIYFGEGSWLTVV.

The chain joins TRBV12-5 to TRBJ1-6, with D possibly TRBD1 on 5 matching bases. The length of the CDR3 is 15 residues. Trimming left V 0 bases short and J 7 bases short, with 10 bases between. CDR1 and CDR2 (germline): LGHNT, FRNRAP. In nucleotides, the CDR3 is TGTGCTAGTGGTTTGGTTCAGGGAATGAATTCACCCCTCCACTTT. It yields the protein CASGLVQGMNSPLHF.

The chain uses TRBV15 and TRBJ1-1, with D possibly matching TRBD1 (5 bases). There are 11 residues in the CDR3. Germline lookup yields CDR1 LNHNV and CDR2 YYDKDF (reference sequence). This chain's CDR3 is CAFGGSAEAFF. The CDR3 DNA reads TGTGCGTTCGGGGGAAGCGCTGAAGCTTTCTTT.